This is a list of T cell receptor beta chains from one sample in a study of T-cell reconstitution after alpha-beta-depleted transplantation in children. One entry per CDR3 protein results from TCRdb running MiXCR on the PCR reads. The repertoire holds approximately 340,000 distinct CDR3 sequences, with approximately 10% as singletons. The source was PBMCs from the stem cell graft donor, collected from the stem cell graft. These receptors were collected from a human donor who donated a stem cell graft to a child with acute lymphoblastic leukemia. Each CDR3 is given with its conserved first and last residue. D genes are given only for firm matches. The size field is filled for only some rows; it gives once, few, many or a size class.

d_call j_call v_call clone_size cdr3_aa cdr3_nt
TRBD2 TRBJ2-1 TRBV20-1 many CSARWSLAGPYNEQFF TGCAGTGCTAGATGGTCACTAGCGGGACCCTACAATGAGCAGTTCTTC
TRBD2 TRBJ2-7 TRBV7-2 many CASSFRLAGGLGVSYEQYF TGTGCCAGCAGCTTCCGACTAGCGGGAGGTCTGGGCGTGTCCTACGAGCAGTACTTC
TRBD2 TRBJ2-5 TRBV5-1 - CASSPTSGRAETQYF TGCGCCAGCAGCCCCACTAGCGGGAGGGCGGAGACCCAGTACTTC
- TRBJ2-7 TRBV20-1 - CSARVAGYQYF TGCAGTGCTAGAGTAGCAGGGTATCAGTACTTC
- TRBJ2-1 TRBV15 - CATSKRAPVGQFF TGTGCCACCAGTAAACGGGCCCCCGTGGGGCAGTTCTTC
TRBD2 TRBJ2-1 TRBV7-9 - CASGALAGGPPDEQFF TGTGCCAGCGGTGCTTTAGCGGGAGGGCCCCCCGATGAGCAGTTCTTC
- TRBJ2-3 TRBV5-5 few CASSLEVVDLTDTQYF TGTGCCAGCAGCTTGGAGGTGGTAGACCTCACAGATACGCAGTATTTT
- TRBJ2-7 TRBV7-2 few CASSPGGLLSYEQYF TGTGCCAGCAGCCCCGGGGGACTCCTTTCCTACGAGCAGTACTTC
- TRBJ2-5 TRBV12-3/TRBV12-4 many CASSLGGGGEETQYF TGTGCCAGCAGTTTAGGGGGTGGCGGAGAGGAGACCCAGTACTTC
- TRBJ2-7 TRBV30 few CAWSVSNSYEQYF TGTGCCTGGAGTGTATCAAACAGCTACGAGCAGTACTTC
- TRBJ2-3 TRBV28 many CASSFKTAHLDTQYF TGTGCCAGCAGTTTTAAGACAGCACATCTTGATACGCAGTATTTT
- TRBJ2-7 TRBV7-8 few CASSPLGDEQYF TGTGCCAGCAGCCCTTTAGGCGACGAGCAGTACTTC
TRBD2 TRBJ2-1 TRBV5-1 - CASRLLAGPYNEQFF TGCGCCAGCAGGCTGCTAGCGGGCCCCTACAATGAGCAGTTCTTC
- TRBJ2-7 TRBV4-2 - CASGPRVLSYEQYF TGTGCCAGCGGCCCCAGGGTGCTCTCCTACGAGCAGTACTTC
TRBD1 TRBJ2-1 TRBV6-5 few CASSYRDRDGEQFF TGTGCCAGCAGTTACCGAGACAGGGATGGGGAGCAGTTCTTC
TRBD2 TRBJ2-3 TRBV20-1 - CSGSPSGTTDTQYF TGCAGTGGGTCCCCTAGCGGGACCACAGATACGCAGTATTTT
TRBD2 TRBJ2-7 TRBV20-1 - CSASGMGGRAPSFTYEQYF TGCAGTGCTAGTGGGATGGGCGGGAGGGCGCCTTCATTTACCTACGAGCAGTACTTC
- TRBJ2-2 TRBV6-2/TRBV6-3 - CASSYISQPLTGELFF TGTGCCAGCAGTTACATCTCACAGCCTTTGACCGGGGAGCTGTTTTTT
TRBD2 TRBJ2-7 TRBV5-1 - CASSWRLAGADEQYF TGCGCCAGCAGCTGGAGACTAGCGGGAGCGGACGAGCAGTACTTC
- TRBJ2-5 TRBV5-1 few CASSVADPRRAQYF TGCGCCAGCAGCGTAGCTGACCCCCGGAGGGCCCAGTACTTC
- TRBJ2-7 TRBV7-9 - CASTPQDQTYEQYF TGTGCCAGCACCCCGCAGGATCAAACCTACGAGCAGTACTTC
TRBD1 TRBJ1-5 TRBV10-3 many CAISGQGSNQPQHF TGTGCCATCAGTGGACAGGGAAGCAATCAGCCCCAGCATTTT
TRBD2 TRBJ2-5 TRBV5-1 many CASSLAGAQTQYF TGCGCCAGCAGCCTAGCGGGAGCTCAGACCCAGTACTTC
TRBD1 TRBJ1-2 TRBV12-3/TRBV12-4 - CASSLADRDSYGYTF TGTGCCAGCAGTTTAGCAGACAGGGACTCTTATGGCTACACCTTC
TRBD2 TRBJ2-1 TRBV12-3/TRBV12-4 few CASRSYPSGSSDEQFF TGTGCCAGCAGATCCTACCCAAGCGGGAGTTCTGATGAGCAGTTCTTC
TRBD1 TRBJ2-2 TRBV29-1 - CSVSRTGANTGELFF TGCAGCGTTTCCCGGACAGGAGCGAACACCGGGGAGCTGTTTTTT
- TRBJ2-1 TRBV28 few CASRRQVNEQFF TGTGCCAGCAGAAGACAGGTCAATGAGCAGTTCTTC
TRBD1 TRBJ2-3 TRBV7-6 few CASSETGISDTQYF TGTGCCAGCAGTGAGACAGGGATCTCGGATACGCAGTATTTT
- TRBJ2-7 TRBV5-1 - CASSVRRDYEQYF TGCGCCAGCAGCGTCCGGCGGGACTACGAGCAGTACTTC
- TRBJ2-5 TRBV18 few CASSPTGKQETQYF TGTGCCAGCTCACCGACAGGAAAGCAAGAGACCCAGTACTTC
- TRBJ2-3 TRBV20-1 many CSAAYQGGSTDTQYF TGCAGTGCTGCCTACCAGGGCGGGAGCACAGATACGCAGTATTTT
TRBD2 TRBJ2-3 TRBV20-1 few CSAAPGLAGGSTDTQYF TGCAGTGCGGCCCCGGGACTAGCGGGAGGGAGCACAGATACGCAGTATTTT
- TRBJ1-2 TRBV7-2 - CASSLRDLRGYTF TGTGCCAGCAGCTTAAGGGATTTGAGGGGCTACACCTTC
TRBD1 TRBJ2-2 TRBV7-9 - CASSWGTDTGELFF TGTGCCAGCAGCTGGGGGACAGATACCGGGGAGCTGTTTTTT
TRBD2 TRBJ2-7 TRBV27 few CASRGLLAGNEQYF TGTGCCAGCAGGGGATTACTAGCGGGAAACGAGCAGTACTTC
- TRBJ2-1 TRBV4-1 many CASSQVSGSYNEQFF TGCGCCAGCAGCCAAGTTAGCGGCTCCTACAATGAGCAGTTCTTC
TRBD1 TRBJ2-7 TRBV7-8 many CASSLNRDRGRKNSYEQYF TGTGCCAGCAGCTTGAACCGGGACAGGGGACGGAAAAACTCCTACGAGCAGTACTTC
TRBD2 TRBJ2-5 TRBV7-8 - CASSLYSSGIQGGQYF TGTGCCAGCAGCTTATATTCTAGCGGGATTCAGGGGGGCCAGTACTTC
- TRBJ1-2 TRBV12-3/TRBV12-4 - CATDTGFEDRTF TGTGCCACAGACACCGGTTTCGAAGATCGCACCTTC
- TRBJ2-2 TRBV5-1 - CASSTRLGELFF TGCGCCAGCAGCACCCGTCTCGGGGAGCTGTTTTTT
- TRBJ2-3 TRBV4-3 few CASSQDLVSGHTDTQYF TGCGCCAGCAGCCAAGATTTAGTCTCAGGCCACACAGATACGCAGTATTTT
TRBD2 TRBJ2-7 TRBV7-3 - CASSLTLAAEQYF TGTGCCAGCAGCTTAACTCTAGCGGCCGAGCAGTACTTC
- TRBJ2-2 TRBV10-2 many CASSSLRGANTGELFF TGCGCCAGCAGCTCCCTCAGGGGGGCAAACACCGGGGAGCTGTTTTTT
TRBD2 TRBJ2-4 TRBV12-3/TRBV12-4 few CASSPLGGVGKNIQYF TGTGCCAGCAGTCCCCTTGGGGGGGTGGGCAAAAACATTCAGTACTTC
- TRBJ2-7 TRBV2 - CASSESPEQYF TGTGCCAGCAGTGAAAGTCCCGAGCAGTACTTC
TRBD1 TRBJ1-4 TRBV20-1 - CSARTGFREKLFF TGCAGTGCTAGGACAGGGTTTCGGGAAAAACTGTTTTTT
- TRBJ2-1 TRBV10-3 - CAISELELSSYNEQFF TGTGCCATCAGTGAGCTCGAACTGAGCTCCTACAATGAGCAGTTCTTC
- TRBJ2-1 TRBV28 - CASLTDSSYNEQFF TGTGCCAGTCTGACTGATAGCTCCTACAATGAGCAGTTCTTC
- TRBJ2-1 TRBV5-1 few CASSLVGGANEQFF TGCGCCAGCAGCTTGGTTGGCGGGGCCAATGAGCAGTTCTTC
- TRBJ2-5 TRBV7-9 few CASSLLSRKETQYF TGTGCCAGCAGCCTCCTGAGCAGGAAAGAGACCCAGTACTTC
TRBD2 TRBJ2-5 TRBV7-2 - CASSLSSSGGRETQYF TGTGCCAGCAGCTTATCGAGTAGCGGGGGTCGGGAGACCCAGTACTTC
- TRBJ1-1 TRBV12-3/TRBV12-4 few CASSLARGGEAFF TGTGCCAGCAGTTTAGCGCGTGGGGGGGAAGCTTTCTTT